The 2 T cell receptor beta chains listed next were all sequenced from one sample in a study of metastatic and nonmetastatic thyroid tumors. TCRdb recomputed clones from the PCR reads via MiXCR. The table shows roughly 20,000 clones, with about 10% occurring only once. Ahead of thyroid surgery, no patient had received treatment of any kind. The sample taken for sequencing was blood. The receptor source for this set is a female donor with papillary thyroid cancer or a benign thyroid nodule (not recorded which). Some clones in this sample may be carry-over from other donors' samples.

In its sample, this clone is medium-sized. The chain's CDR3 is CASSYSGGLNSNEQFF. The CDR3 nucleotides are TGTGCCAGCAGTTACTCCGGGGGCCTGAATAGCAATGAGCAGTTCTTC. This chain uses TRBV6-5 with TRBJ2-1, with D tentatively TRBD1 or TRBD2 (6 bases each). Trimming stripped 0 bases from V and 6 bases from J, with 15 bases between. CDR3 length equals 16 residues. CDR1 is MNHEY, CDR2 SVGAGI, per germline.

On this clone: The junction differs from germline at one of its ends, possibly a read error. The chain employs TRBV9 and TRBJ2-5; D gene uncertain. Looked up from germline, CDR1 is SGDLS and CDR2 is YYNGEE. This CDR3 comprises 14 residues. CDR3: CASSKESNEETLYF. CDR3 coding DNA: TGTGCCAGCAGCAAGGAAAGTAACGAAGAGACCCTGTACTTC.